The 30 T cell receptor beta chains presented below share a single source sample, sequenced in a study of CD8 T cells in ankylosing spondylitis. TCRdb called the 5' RACE reads again in MiXCR, with one record for every CDR3 protein. The sample has 200,000 or so distinct CDR3 sequences, about 20% seen once. Sequenced input: blood, either unsorted or a sorted T cell fraction (not recorded which). The receptors shown here come from a male donor aged 10 to 35 with ankylosing spondylitis or in good health (not recorded which).

Ten or more counts support this clonotype. V is TRBV7-2 and J is TRBJ2-2; 11 bases align to TRBD2. The CDR3 extends over 14 amino acids. V lost 4 bases to trimming and J lost 8 bases; unmatched junction nucleotides: 3. From germline, CDR1 is SGHTA and CDR2 FQGNSA. The CDR3: CASSSLAGAGELFF. CDR3 coding DNA: TGTGCCAGCAGCTCACTAGCGGGAGCGGGGGAGCTGTTTTTT.

Ten or more counts support this clonotype. CDR3 region: CAISESGPRDPQHF. CDR3 DNA sequence: TGTGCCATCAGTGAGTCGGGGCCCAGGGATCCCCAGCATTTT. This chain links TRBV10-3 with TRBJ1-5; D may be TRBD1 (5 bases). V lost 0 bases and J 10 bases, leaving 13 bases between the germline ends. The CDR3 totals 14 residues. Germline lookup yields CDR1 ENHRY and CDR2 SYGVKD.

The chain uses TRBV6-2 or TRBV6-3 and TRBJ1-3; no clear D. The V end lost 6 bases, the J end lost 0 bases, and 9 bases lay between the germline ends. The CDR3 loop spans 14 amino acids. Germline-derived CDR1 and CDR2 are MNHEY and SVGEGT. The DNA for the CDR3 is TGTGCCAGCAGCGGAGCACCCTCTGGAAACACCATATATTTT. Translating gives CASSGAPSGNTIYF.

The CDR3 sequence is CASSWDRGIDEQFF. CDR3 nucleotides: TGTGCCAGCAGTTGGGACAGGGGCATAGATGAGCAGTTCTTC. The rearrangement links TRBV6-6 to TRBJ2-1, with 10 bases matching TRBD1. The CDR3 consists of 14 residues. Per germline, CDR1 MNHNY and CDR2 SVGAGI (reference sequence). J gave up 8 bases and V 4 bases, and 5 bases lay outside the gene matches.

The rearrangement uses TRBV6-5 and TRBJ2-7, with 10 positions matching TRBD2. J lost 2 bases, V lost 6 bases, and 7 bases had no gene match. The CDR3 has 15 amino acids. The germline gives CDR1 MNHEY, CDR2 SVGAGI. The CDR3 bases are TGTGCCAGCAGAAAAGCGGGAGGGATTCCCTACGAGCAGTACGTC. Protein sequence: CASRKAGGIPYEQYV.

There are many counts of this clonotype. The gene calls are TRBV12-3 or TRBV12-4 and TRBJ2-7, with 9 positions matching TRBD1. This CDR3 contains 16 residues. The J segment lost 5 bases and the V segment lost 1 base, leaving 9 bases of the junction unmatched. The CDR3: CASSLGLTGGQHEQYV. DNA of the CDR3: TGTGCCAGCAGTTTAGGACTGACAGGGGGGCAACACGAGCAGTACGTC.

In this sample, this clonotype turned up many times. V is TRBV19 and J is TRBJ1-4; no clear D. Looked up from germline, CDR1 is LNHDA and CDR2 is SQIVND (reference sequence). V lost 3 bases, J lost 0 bases, and 5 bases lay in between. The CDR3 extends over 14 amino acids. The CDR3 nucleotides are TGTGCCAGTAGTATTAGTGCAACTAATGAAAAACTGTTTTTT. Residues: CASSISATNEKLFF. The variable domain in full, completed from reference TRBV19 and TRBJ1-4, reads DGGITQSPKYLFRKEGQNVTLSCEQNLNHDAMYWYRQDPGQGLRLIYYSQIVNDFQKGDIAEGYSVSREKKESFPLTVTSAQKNPTAFYLCASSISATNEKLFFGSGTQLSVL.

There are many counts of this clonotype. This chain joins TRBV5-1 and TRBJ2-1; possible D gene TRBD1, 6 bases. This CDR3 spans 12 amino acids. Trimming removed 2 bases from V and 6 bases from J, with 6 bases in between. The germline CDR1 and CDR2 sequences are SGHRS and YFSETQ. The CDR3 nucleotides read TGCGCCAGCAGCTTCAGGGGCAATGAGCAGTTCTTC. Amino acid sequence: CASSFRGNEQFF. Looking up the rest from reference TRBV5-1 and TRBJ2-1 gives the full variable domain: KAGVTQTPRYLIKTRGQQVTLSCSPISGHRSVSWYQQTPGQGLQFLFEYFSETQRNKGNFPGRFSGRQFSNSRSEMNVSTLELGDSALYLCASSFRGNEQFFGPGTRLTVL.

This clonotype occurred many times. The rearrangement links TRBV12-3 or TRBV12-4 to TRBJ1-5, with TRBD1 identical over 10 bases. After removal of 5 bases from V and 6 bases from J, the junction contained 4 bases not matched to a gene. There are 14 residues in the CDR3. This CDR3 reads CASSKGQGVQPQHF. CDR3 nucleotide sequence: TGTGCCAGCAGTAAAGGACAGGGGGTTCAGCCCCAGCATTTT.

This clonotype was seen many times. The chain carries TRBV5-1 and TRBJ2-1; 8 bases map to TRBD2. Germline lookup yields CDR1 SGHRS and CDR2 YFSETQ. Trimming cost V 4 bases and J 1 base; bases outside gene matches: 10. This CDR3 comprises 17 residues. The CDR3 region is CASSRTSRVTSYNEQFF. DNA of the CDR3: TGCGCCAGCAGCCGGACTAGCCGAGTGACATCCTACAATGAGCAGTTCTTC.

This clonotype was recorded many times. CDR3 residues: CASRRTGGSYEQYV. As DNA, the CDR3 is TGTGCCAGCAGGAGGACAGGAGGCTCCTACGAGCAGTACGTC. The genes are TRBV27 and TRBJ2-7; 7 nucleotides match TRBD1. CDR3 size: 14 residues. Germline V gene lookup returns CDR1 MNHEY and CDR2 SMNVEV (reference sequence). Germline trimming cut 6 bases from V and 0 bases from J; bases unmatched to any gene: 5.

This clonotype was detected ten times or more. This rearrangement joins TRBV11-2 to TRBJ2-3; TRBD1 matches at 7 bases. Germline V gene data show CDR1 as SGHAT and CDR2 as FQNNGV. V dropped 5 bases and J dropped 2; count of bases not matched to a gene: 10. The CDR3 covers 16 residues. The CDR3 loop reads CASSPGQASPTDTQYF. As DNA, the CDR3 is TGTGCCAGCAGCCCAGGACAGGCGTCCCCCACAGATACGCAGTATTTT.

Many counts were recorded for this clonotype. The chain combines TRBV7-2 with TRBJ1-3; 8 bases match TRBD1. This CDR3 is 15 amino acids long. Germline V lookup: CDR1 SGHTA, CDR2 FQGNSA. The V segment lost 5 bases and the J segment 2 bases; nucleotides outside the gene matches: 5. This CDR3 reads CASSPQTGAGNTIYF. In DNA, the CDR3 is TGTGCCAGCAGCCCTCAGACAGGGGCTGGAAACACCATATATTTT.

This clonotype was detected ten times or more. The chain is built from TRBV20-1 and TRBJ2-7, with D possibly being TRBD1 or TRBD2 (5 bases each). Germline CDR1 and CDR2: DFQATT and SNEGSKA (reference sequence). CDR3 length: 12 amino acids. Trimming shortened V by 6 bases and J by 3 bases, and 12 bases separated the two germline ends. In DNA, the CDR3 is TGCAGTGCCCCGGGACCGCTCTACGAGCAGTACTTC. Its translation is CSAPGPLYEQYF.

This clonotype has at least ten counts. This chain joins TRBV7-9 and TRBJ2-3, with D hard to call. Trimming pared 2 bases from V and 3 bases from J, leaving 6 bases between. Germline CDR1 SEHNR, CDR2 FQNEAQ (reference sequence). The CDR3 consists of 13 residues. The CDR3 region has the DNA TGTGCCAGCAGCTTAATAGGTACAGATACGCAGTATTTT. Translated: CASSLIGTDTQYF. The full variable domain, in which reference TRBV7-9 and TRBJ2-3 provide the parts outside the CDR3, is DTGVSQNPRHKITKRGQNVTFRCDPISEHNRLYWYRQTLGQGPEFLTYFQNEAQLEKSRLLSDRFSAERPKGSFSTLEIQRTEQGDSAMYLCASSLIGTDTQYFGPGTRLTVL.

This clonotype has a count of ten or more. J is TRBJ2-2 and V is TRBV25-1, with no clear D. This CDR3 contains 14 residues. The germline V gene has CDR1 MGHDK and CDR2 SYGVNS. Trimming took off 4 bases at V and 3 bases at J, with 9 bases between the two ends. The CDR3 spells CASSVSGDTGELFF. The CDR3 coding sequence is TGTGCCAGCAGTGTTTCCGGCGACACCGGGGAGCTGTTTTTT.

This clonotype was seen many times. The V and J genes are TRBV6-1 and TRBJ2-1, with D tentatively TRBD2 (5 bases). The CDR3 covers 13 residues. Trimming removed 3 bases at V and 10 bases at J, with 13 bases between. CDR1 is MNHNS and CDR2 is SASEGT in the germline V gene. The CDR3: CASSETPGVEQFF. CDR3 coding DNA: TGTGCCAGCAGTGAGACTCCCGGGGTCGAGCAGTTCTTC.

This clonotype was found many times. The chain uses TRBV7-2 and TRBJ2-4, with 15 positions matching TRBD2. Germline loops: CDR1 SGHTA, CDR2 FQGNSA. The CDR3 extends over 18 amino acids. The J segment lost 3 bases and the V segment lost 5 bases, leaving 8 bases of the junction unmatched. The CDR3 sequence is CASSMRTSGRAGKNIQYF. DNA of the CDR3: TGTGCCAGCAGCATGAGGACTAGCGGGAGGGCCGGCAAAAACATTCAGTACTTC.

This clonotype has at least ten counts. The V and J genes are TRBV10-3 and TRBJ2-6, with D possibly TRBD2 on 5 matching bases. V lost 4 bases, J lost 4 bases, and 17 bases lay in between. The CDR3 covers 17 residues. CDR1 and CDR2 (germline): ENHRY, SYGVKD. In DNA form, the CDR3 reads TGTGCCATCAGTGGGACTGTCTCGGTCGTCGGGGCCAACGTCCTGACTTTC. Translated, it gives CAISGTVSVVGANVLTF.

This clonotype has ten or more counts. V usage is TRBV20-1 and J usage is TRBJ2-2; no firm D call. Germline V gene sequence: CDR1 DFQATT, CDR2 SNEGSKA (reference sequence). CDR3 length equals 14 residues. V dropped 3 bases and J dropped 0 bases, with 8 bases sitting between them. CDR3 coding DNA: TGCAGTGCTAGCGGGCGCGCGAACACCGGGGAGCTGTTTTTT. Amino acids: CSASGRANTGELFF.

J is TRBJ1-2 and V is TRBV7-2; 7 positions match TRBD1. This CDR3 region has 14 residues. Germline V gives CDR1 SGHTA, CDR2 FQGNSA. The V and J ends lost 5 bases and 1 base, in that order; junction bases with no gene match: 4. CDR3 amino acids: CASSRQGFNYGYTF. The CDR3 nucleotides are TGTGCCAGCAGCCGACAGGGTTTTAACTATGGCTACACCTTC. Variable domain in full (rest from reference TRBV7-2 and TRBJ1-2): GAGVSQSPSNKVTEKGKDVELRCDPISGHTALYWYRQSLGQGLEFLIYFQGNSAPDKSGLPSDRFSAERTGGSVSTLTIQRTQQEDSAVYLCASSRQGFNYGYTFGSGTRLTVV.

This sequence joins TRBV10-3 and TRBJ1-1, with a tentative D call TRBD1 (6 bases). The CDR3 has 13 residues. V shed 4 bases and J shed 7 bases, with 13 bases lying between them. CDR1 is ENHRY and CDR2 is SYGVKD in the germline V gene. The CDR3 DNA follows: TGTGCCATCAGTGCACGGGACAAACATGAAGCTTTCTTT. This sequence encodes CAISARDKHEAFF.

This clonotype was counted at least ten times. The gene calls are TRBV29-1 and TRBJ2-1, with 12 bases that match TRBD2. V gave up 5 bases and J gave up 6 bases; unmatched junction bases: 5. The CDR3 consists of 14 residues. Per the germline V gene, CDR1 is SQVTM and CDR2 is ANQGSEA. The CDR3 here is CSVFGLAGINEQFF. The CDR3 DNA reads as TGCAGCGTTTTCGGACTAGCGGGAATCAATGAGCAGTTCTTC.

In its sample, this clonotype was seen many times. The chain recombines TRBV6-6 with TRBJ2-7, with 11 nucleotides matching TRBD1. The CDR3 contains 16 residues. V gave up 2 bases and J gave up 6 bases; unmatched junction bases: 9. CDR1 and CDR2 (germline): MNHNY, SVGAGI (reference sequence). The CDR3 DNA reads TGTGCCAGCAGTTACCTCACCGGGACAGGGGGGCTCGAGCAGTACGTC. Residues: CASSYLTGTGGLEQYV.

This clonotype has at least ten counts. The V call is TRBV20-1, the J call TRBJ2-3; D not certain. There are 16 residues in the CDR3. Trimming left V 1 base short and J 3 bases short, with 17 bases between. The V gene's germline CDR1 is DFQATT and CDR2 SNEGSKA (reference sequence). The CDR3 loop reads CSARVIGNGQTDTQYF. The DNA for the CDR3 is TGCAGTGCTAGAGTGATCGGTAACGGGCAGACAGATACGCAGTATTTT.

The J gene is TRBJ2-1, the V gene TRBV15; a weak D match, TRBD2 (9 bases). Germline CDR1 and CDR2: LNHNV and YYDKDF (reference sequence). There are 17 residues in the CDR3. V was trimmed by 3 bases and J by 6 bases, leaving 21 bases between them. The CDR3 sequence: CATSRIPPSGTGNEQFF. CDR3 nucleotides: TGTGCCACCAGCAGGATCCCGCCTAGCGGGACAGGCAATGAGCAGTTCTTC. The full variable domain, its missing parts supplied by reference TRBV15 and TRBJ2-1, is DAMVIQNPRYQVTQFGKPVTLSCSQTLNHNVMYWYQQKSSQAPKLLFHYYDKDFNNEADTPDNFQSRRPNTSFCFLDIRSPGLGDTAMYLCATSRIPPSGTGNEQFFGPGTRLTVL.

Ten or more counts support this clonotype. The chain is built from TRBV5-1 and TRBJ2-1, with D possibly matching TRBD1 (5 bases). CDR1 is SGHRS and CDR2 is YFSETQ in the germline V gene. Trimming stripped 4 bases from V and 1 base from J, with 12 bases between. The CDR3 covers 15 residues. The DNA of the CDR3 is TGCGCCAGCAGCCCTGGGGCAGGGTCCTACAATGAGCAGTTCTTC. Encoded protein: CASSPGAGSYNEQFF.

Ten or more counts support this clonotype. This chain connects TRBV14 to TRBJ2-3; 8 nucleotides align to TRBD1. This CDR3 comprises 15 residues. The J segment lost 0 bases and the V segment lost 4 bases, leaving 3 bases of the junction unmatched. Germline CDR1 reads SGHDN; CDR2 reads FVKESK. This CDR3 reads CASSRTGTSTDTQYF. The DNA for the CDR3 is TGTGCCAGCAGCCGGACAGGGACCAGCACAGATACGCAGTATTTT.

The chain employs TRBV29-1 and TRBJ2-3; 9 bases map to TRBD1. Germline V gene sequence: CDR1 SQVTM, CDR2 ANQGSEA. The CDR3 is 13 amino acids. V shed 6 bases, J shed 3 bases, and the junction held 4 bases outside the gene matches. The CDR3 here is CSVPGQGTDTQYF. In DNA, the CDR3 is TGCAGCGTCCCGGGACAGGGAACAGATACGCAGTATTTT.

This clonotype was seen at least ten times. The V gene is TRBV4-1, the J gene TRBJ1-5, with D uncertain. The CDR3 sequence is 13 residues long. The germline V gene encodes CDR1 MGHRA and CDR2 YSYEKL. Trimming took 1 base from V and 4 from J, leaving 5 bases between them. The CDR3, as DNA: TGCGCCAGCAGCCAAGTCCCGAATCAGCCCCAGCATTTT. This codes for CASSQVPNQPQHF.